These 25 T cell receptor beta chains were all obtained from the same sample, sequenced in a study of cytomegalovirus exposure and HLA in healthy donors (dated by TCRdb to about 2017). The method behind the library was the immunoSEQ multiplex PCR assay. Imported from immuneACCESS, the table was reduced by TCRdb to in-frame sequences with V and J called. These copies leave out some clones; in studies compared against another copy, an unresolved V gene accounts for under half, and the cause of the remainder is not known. The sample contains roughly 180,000 clones, 86% of them found a single time. The top ten clones comprise 6% to 8% of the sample. Material for sequencing was PBMCs. These receptors originate from a man younger than 40 in good health and CMV-seropositive.

J is TRBJ2-1 and V is TRBV7-2; 8 nucleotides line up with TRBD2. CDR1 is SGHTA and CDR2 is FQGNSA in the germline V gene. The CDR3 has 15 amino acids. V was clipped by 0 bases and J by 6 bases; unmatched bases: 4. CDR3 sequence (DNA): TGTGCCAGCAGCTTAGCCGGGAGGGCCCTCAATGAGCAGTTCTTC. It codes for CASSLAGRALNEQFF.

The V call is TRBV4-3, the J call TRBJ1-3; a possible D gene is TRBD1 (6 bases). The CDR3 is 16 amino acids. Looked up from germline, CDR1 is LGHNA and CDR2 is YSLEER. Between the trimmed V and J ends, which lost 3 bases and 2 bases, there was a span of 14 bases. The CDR3, as DNA: TGCGCCAGCAGCCAGGACTTCGGGACAACTGGAAACACCATATATTTT. This translates into CASSQDFGTTGNTIYF.

This sequence joins TRBV11-2 and TRBJ2-2; D not resolved. V gave up 1 base and J gave up 4 bases, with 10 bases separating them. The germline V gene encodes CDR1 SGHAT and CDR2 FQNNGV. The CDR3 has 15 residues. The CDR3 here is CASSLAGWVTGELFF. The CDR3 DNA follows: TGTGCCAGCAGCTTAGCTGGTTGGGTCACCGGGGAGCTGTTTTTT.

The count of this clone is one. Here the CDR3 reads CASSGDSGANVLTF. The CDR3 coding sequence is TGTGCCAGTAGTGGAGACTCTGGGGCCAACGTCCTGACTTTC. The chain links TRBV19 to TRBJ2-6; D gene ambiguous. The CDR3 extends over 14 amino acids. Trimming pared 5 bases from V and 0 bases from J, leaving 5 bases between. Germline V CDR1 and CDR2: LNHDA, SQIVND (reference sequence).

This clone has a single count. The rearrangement links TRBV7-6 to TRBJ1-1; a possible D gene is TRBD1 (6 bases). The V gene lost 2 bases and the J gene lost 7 bases, with 8 bases spanning the gap. Germline V gene data show CDR1 as SGHVS and CDR2 as FNYEAQ. The CDR3 extends over 12 amino acids. The CDR3 reads CASSLMTGEAFF. For the CDR3, the DNA is TGTGCCAGCAGCTTAATGACAGGTGAAGCTTTCTTT.

V is TRBV5-1 and J is TRBJ1-1; perhaps TRBD1 as D (6 bases). Germline V gene sequence: CDR1 SGHRS, CDR2 YFSETQ. CDR3 size: 14 residues. Trimming left V 0 bases short and J 1 base short, with 7 bases between. The CDR3 region has the DNA TGCGCCAGCAGCTTGGCCAGGGGGAACACTGAAGCTTTCTTT. Protein sequence: CASSLARGNTEAFF.

CDR3 DNA: TGCAGCGTCAAGGGGGCAAATGGTATGAACACTGAAGCTTTCTTT. Amino acids: CSVKGANGMNTEAFF. The chain recombines TRBV29-1 with TRBJ1-1, with 7 nucleotides matching TRBD1. The CDR3 consists of 15 residues. Germline CDR1 reads SQVTM; CDR2 reads ANQGSEA. With V trimmed by 6 bases and J by 0 bases, 10 bases remained unmatched.

This chain uses TRBV5-4 with TRBJ1-1, with D unclear. Germline assignment: CDR1 SGHNT and CDR2 YYREEE (reference sequence). The CDR3 totals 12 residues. Between the trimmed V and J ends, which lost 3 bases and 2 bases, there was a span of 5 bases. The CDR3 nucleotides are TGTGCCAGCAGCTACCACAACACTGAAGCTTTCTTT. It codes for CASSYHNTEAFF. The full variable domain, in which reference TRBV5-4 and TRBJ1-1 provide the parts outside the CDR3, is ETGVTQSPTHLIKTRGQQVTLRCSSQSGHNTVSWYQQALGQGPQFIFQYYREEENGRGNFPPRFSGLQFPNYSSELNVNALELDDSALYLCASSYHNTEAFFGQGTRLTVV.

The rearrangement joins TRBV27 to TRBJ2-1, with 9 positions matching TRBD2. The germline gives CDR1 MNHEY, CDR2 SMNVEV (reference sequence). J lost 0 bases, V lost 6 bases, and 3 bases had no gene match. There are 15 residues in the CDR3. The CDR3 DNA is TGTGCCAGCAGGACTAGCGGAGCCTCCTACAATGAGCAGTTCTTC. It encodes CASRTSGASYNEQFF.

V is TRBV25-1 and J is TRBJ2-5; possible D gene TRBD1, 6 bases. Germline loops: CDR1 MGHDK, CDR2 SYGVNS. CDR3 length: 14 residues. V was shortened by 5 bases and J by 2 bases, with 12 bases between the two germline ends. The CDR3 DNA follows: TGTGCCAGCAGTTCGCCCGGGACACAAGAGACCCAGTACTTC. Translated: CASSSPGTQETQYF.

This rearrangement joins TRBV11-3 to TRBJ1-1; possibly TRBD1 for D (5 bases). This CDR3 is built from 15 residues. The V gene's germline CDR1 is SGHNT and CDR2 YENEEA. The germline V and J ends were trimmed by 4 bases and 5 bases, with 17 bases remaining between them. Here the CDR3 DNA reads TGTGCCAGCAGCTCTCCAGGGAGGGTAGGGACTGAAGCTTTCTTT. This gives the protein CASSSPGRVGTEAFF.

This rearrangement joins TRBV4-3 to TRBJ2-1; 7 bases map to TRBD2. The CDR3 totals 16 residues. Germline loops: CDR1 LGHNA, CDR2 YSLEER. V lost 0 bases and J lost 7; bases outside the gene matches: 9. The CDR3 is CASSQDPGGTGNEQFF. The CDR3 DNA sequence: TGCGCCAGCAGCCAAGATCCGGGGGGAACGGGAAATGAGCAGTTCTTC.

This clone was found a few times. The chain uses TRBV2 and TRBJ1-5; D uncertain. Germline lookup yields CDR1 SNHLY and CDR2 FYNNEI. The CDR3 extends over 13 amino acids. V was cut by 5 bases and J by 3 bases, with 8 bases left in between. CDR3: CASSRALNQPQHF. DNA for the CDR3: TGTGCCAGCAGTAGGGCCCTCAATCAGCCCCAGCATTTT.

This chain connects TRBV2 to TRBJ2-7; 9 nucleotides agree with TRBD1. This CDR3 has 15 amino acids. V lost 4 bases and J lost 5; bases outside the gene matches: 9. CDR1 SNHLY and CDR2 FYNNEI come from the germline V gene. The CDR3 DNA is TGTGCCAGCAGTGCCCCCGGGACAGGGATCCACGAGCAGTACTTC. Its protein is CASSAPGTGIHEQYF.

V is TRBV6-6 and J is TRBJ1-1, with a possible D match to TRBD1 (5 bases). Germline V gene data show CDR1 as MNHNY and CDR2 as SVGAGI (reference sequence). The CDR3 is made up of 12 amino acids. Trimming took 5 bases from V and 6 from J, leaving 10 bases between them. Here the CDR3 DNA reads TGTGCCAGCAGTCCCCGGGACTCTGAAGCTTTCTTT. As protein: CASSPRDSEAFF.

This clone was detected a few times. This chain connects TRBV2 to TRBJ1-4, with D tentatively TRBD1 (5 bases). Germline CDR1 and CDR2: SNHLY and FYNNEI. V was pared by 1 base and J by 8 bases, with 14 bases between. The CDR3 totals 15 residues. This chain's CDR3 is CASSEGGRSGEKLFF. CDR3 in DNA: TGTGCCAGCAGTGAAGGGGGCAGGTCGGGAGAAAAACTGTTTTTT.

As DNA, the CDR3 is TGCGCCAGCAGCTTTGCGGGAGACAGGGGAGACGGGCAGTACTTC. It translates to CASSFAGDRGDGQYF. The chain has TRBV5-1 and TRBJ2-7; TRBD1 is a possible D gene (8 bases). The ends were cut back, 2 bases at V and 9 bases at J, with 21 bases in the middle. The length of the CDR3 is 15 residues. Germline assignment: CDR1 SGHRS and CDR2 YFSETQ.

The genes are TRBV9 and TRBJ1-3, with 7 bases fitting TRBD1. The V segment lost 3 bases and the J segment 4 bases; nucleotides outside the gene matches: 7. Germline CDR1 and CDR2: SGDLS and YYNGEE. The CDR3 runs 15 residues. The DNA of the CDR3 is TGTGCCAGCAGCGCCCGACAGGGCTCAGGAAACACCATATATTTT. This encodes CASSARQGSGNTIYF.

In this sample, this clone turned up many times. The V gene is TRBV13, the J gene TRBJ2-7; D ambiguous. V dropped 1 base and J dropped 1 base, with 8 bases sitting between them. The germline gives CDR1 PRHDT, CDR2 FYEKMQ (reference sequence). The CDR3 is 14 amino acids. The CDR3 region is CASSLAGPSYEQYF. As DNA, the CDR3 is TGTGCCAGCAGCTTAGCCGGCCCGTCCTACGAGCAGTACTTC.

A word on this clone: Additional DNA sequences in this sample encode the identical CDR3. V is TRBV28 and J is TRBJ2-7, with a weak D call TRBD1 (5 bases). Trimming removed 3 bases from V and 4 bases from J, with 7 bases in between. This CDR3 is built from 12 residues. The germline CDR1 and CDR2 sequences are MDHEN and SYDVKM. CDR3 DNA: TGTGCCAGCAGTTTTTCAGGGTACGAGCAGTACTTC. Translated: CASSFSGYEQYF.

On this clone: This CDR3 is also generated by other DNA sequences in the sample. The chain couples TRBV7-9 to TRBJ2-7; possible D gene TRBD1, 5 bases. CDR1 and CDR2 (germline): SEHNR, FQNEAQ (reference sequence). Trimming stripped 4 bases from V and 4 bases from J, with 8 bases between. There are 12 residues in the CDR3. The CDR3 DNA reads TGTGCCAGCAGCTCCAGGGCGTACGAGCAGTACTTC. Amino acids: CASSSRAYEQYF.

This chain connects TRBV6-5 to TRBJ1-1; D unresolved. The CDR3 runs to 15 residues. V was shortened by 0 bases and J by 3 bases, with 11 bases between the two germline ends. Germline V lookup: CDR1 MNHEY, CDR2 SVGAGI. In DNA form, the CDR3 reads TGTGCCAGCAGTTACTCTGCCCGGGCGGACACTGAAGCTTTCTTT. This gives the protein CASSYSARADTEAFF.

V usage is TRBV9 and J usage is TRBJ1-1; D may be TRBD1 (5 bases). The germline V gene has CDR1 SGDLS and CDR2 YYNGEE. This CDR3 comprises 16 residues. V lost 0 bases, J lost 1 base, and 13 bases lay in between. The CDR3 reads CASSVVKGRRNTEAFF. Here the CDR3 DNA reads TGTGCCAGCAGCGTAGTAAAGGGGAGGAGGAACACTGAAGCTTTCTTT. The full variable domain, completed using reference TRBV9 and TRBJ1-1, is DSGVTQTPKHLITATGQRVTLRCSPRSGDLSVYWYQQSLDQGLQFLIQYYNGEERAKGNILERFSAQQFPDLHSELNLSSLELGDSALYFCASSVVKGRRNTEAFFGQGTRLTVV.

J is TRBJ2-7 and V is TRBV4-1, with 10 bases matching TRBD1. This CDR3 comprises 14 residues. V shed 1 base and J 6 bases; nucleotides not matched to a gene: 3. Germline V gene sequence: CDR1 MGHRA, CDR2 YSYEKL. The CDR3 DNA is TGCGCCAGCAGCCAAGGGACAGGGGGGAGCGAGCAGTACTTC. Its translation is CASSQGTGGSEQYF.

The chain uses TRBV5-1 and TRBJ1-3; D is uncertain. Germline V gene lookup returns CDR1 SGHRS and CDR2 YFSETQ. CDR3 length: 16 residues. V gave up 0 bases and J gave up 0 bases, with 10 bases separating them. In DNA form, the CDR3 reads TGCGCCAGCAGCTTGGGGGATTCAAGCTCTGGAAACACCATATATTTT. Its translation is CASSLGDSSSGNTIYF.